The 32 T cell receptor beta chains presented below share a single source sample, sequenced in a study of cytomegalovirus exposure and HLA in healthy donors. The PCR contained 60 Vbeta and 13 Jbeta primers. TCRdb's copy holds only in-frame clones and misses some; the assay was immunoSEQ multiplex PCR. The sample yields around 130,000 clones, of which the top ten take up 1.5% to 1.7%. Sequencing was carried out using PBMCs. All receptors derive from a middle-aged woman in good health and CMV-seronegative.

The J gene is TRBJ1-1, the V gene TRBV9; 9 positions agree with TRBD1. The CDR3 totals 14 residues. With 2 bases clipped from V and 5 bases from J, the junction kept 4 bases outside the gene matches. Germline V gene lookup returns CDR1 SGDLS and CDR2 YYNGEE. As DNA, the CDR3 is TGTGCCAGCAGCGTGGGGACAGGGCAAACTGAAGCTTTCTTT. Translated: CASSVGTGQTEAFF.

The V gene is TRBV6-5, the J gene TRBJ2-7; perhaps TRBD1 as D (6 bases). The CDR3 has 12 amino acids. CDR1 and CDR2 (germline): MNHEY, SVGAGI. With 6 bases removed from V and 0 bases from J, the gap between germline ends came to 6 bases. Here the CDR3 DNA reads TGTGCCAGCAGGGACAGCTCCTACGAGCAGTACTTC. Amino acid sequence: CASRDSSYEQYF.

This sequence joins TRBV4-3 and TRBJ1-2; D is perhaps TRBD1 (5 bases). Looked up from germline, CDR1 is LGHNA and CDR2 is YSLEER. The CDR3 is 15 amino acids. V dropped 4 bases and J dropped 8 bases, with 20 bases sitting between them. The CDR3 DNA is TGCGCCAGCAGCCGAGGCCGGCGGGGGGACGGCGGCTACACCTTC. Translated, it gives CASSRGRRGDGGYTF.

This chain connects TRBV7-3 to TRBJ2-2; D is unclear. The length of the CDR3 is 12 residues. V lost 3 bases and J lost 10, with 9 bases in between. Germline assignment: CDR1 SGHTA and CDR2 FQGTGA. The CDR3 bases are TGTGCCAGCAGCTTGACACCGGAGGAGCTGTTTTTT. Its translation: CASSLTPEELFF. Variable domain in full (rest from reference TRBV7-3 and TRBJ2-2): GAGVSQTPSNKVTEKGKYVELRCDPISGHTALYWYRQSLGQGPEFLIYFQGTGAADDSGLPNDRFFAVRPEGSVSTLKIQRTERGDSAVYLCASSLTPEELFFGEGSRLTVL.

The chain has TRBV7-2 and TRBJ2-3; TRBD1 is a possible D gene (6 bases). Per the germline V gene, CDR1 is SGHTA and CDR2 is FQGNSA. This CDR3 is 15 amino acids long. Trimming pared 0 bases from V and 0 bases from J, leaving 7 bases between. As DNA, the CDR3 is TGTGCCAGCAGCTTAGCGGGGGCGAGCACAGATACGCAGTATTTT. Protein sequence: CASSLAGASTDTQYF.

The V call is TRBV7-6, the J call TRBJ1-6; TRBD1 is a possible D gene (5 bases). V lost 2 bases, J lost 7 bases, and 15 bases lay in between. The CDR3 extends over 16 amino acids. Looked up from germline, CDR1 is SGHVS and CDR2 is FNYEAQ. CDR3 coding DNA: TGTGCCAGCAGCTTACGTAGCGGGGCCTCCAATTCACCCCTCCACTTT. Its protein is CASSLRSGASNSPLHF.

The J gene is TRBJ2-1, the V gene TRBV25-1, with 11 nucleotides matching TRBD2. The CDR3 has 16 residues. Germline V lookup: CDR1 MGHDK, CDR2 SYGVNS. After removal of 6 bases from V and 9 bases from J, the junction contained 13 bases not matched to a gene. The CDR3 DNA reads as TGTGCCAGCAGAGAGGGGGTTAGCGGGGGGGCGCGTGAGCAGTTCTTC. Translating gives CASREGVSGGAREQFF.

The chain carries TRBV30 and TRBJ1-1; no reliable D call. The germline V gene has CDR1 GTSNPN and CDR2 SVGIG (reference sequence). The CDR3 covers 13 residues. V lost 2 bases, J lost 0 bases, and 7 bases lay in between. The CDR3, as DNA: TGTGCCTGGAGTAGCAACTTGAACACTGAAGCTTTCTTT. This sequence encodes CAWSSNLNTEAFF.

The CDR3 sequence: CASSLLSSNQPQHF. CDR3 DNA sequence: TGTGCCAGCAGCTTGTTATCCAGCAATCAGCCCCAGCATTTT. This chain links TRBV5-6 with TRBJ1-5; D gene ambiguous. The CDR3 is made up of 14 amino acids. Trimming removed 1 base at V and 1 base at J, with 6 bases between. CDR1 SGHDT and CDR2 YYEEEE come from the germline V gene.

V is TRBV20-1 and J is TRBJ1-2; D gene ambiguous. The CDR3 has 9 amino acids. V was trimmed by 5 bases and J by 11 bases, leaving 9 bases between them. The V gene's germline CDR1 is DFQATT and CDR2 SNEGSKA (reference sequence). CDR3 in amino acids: CSARVPYTF. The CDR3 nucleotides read TGCAGTGCTCGGGTTCCTTACACCTTC.

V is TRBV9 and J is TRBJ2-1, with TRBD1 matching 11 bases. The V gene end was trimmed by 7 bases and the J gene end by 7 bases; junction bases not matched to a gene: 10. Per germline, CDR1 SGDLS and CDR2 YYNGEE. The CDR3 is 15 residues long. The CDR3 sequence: CASATGQGAKNEQFF. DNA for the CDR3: TGTGCCAGCGCTACAGGACAGGGGGCGAAGAATGAGCAGTTCTTC.

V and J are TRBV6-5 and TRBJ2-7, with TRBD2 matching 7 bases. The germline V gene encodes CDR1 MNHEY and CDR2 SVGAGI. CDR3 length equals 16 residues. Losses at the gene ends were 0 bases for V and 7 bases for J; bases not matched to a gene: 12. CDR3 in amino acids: CASSYSSGSLRGEQYF. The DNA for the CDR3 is TGTGCCAGCAGTTACTCTAGCGGGTCCCTACGCGGGGAGCAGTACTTC.

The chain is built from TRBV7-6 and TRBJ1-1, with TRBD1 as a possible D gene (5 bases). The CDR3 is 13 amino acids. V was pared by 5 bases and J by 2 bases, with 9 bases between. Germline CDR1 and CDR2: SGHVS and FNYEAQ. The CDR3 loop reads CASSATVNTEAFF. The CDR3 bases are TGTGCCAGCAGCGCGACAGTAAACACTGAAGCTTTCTTT.

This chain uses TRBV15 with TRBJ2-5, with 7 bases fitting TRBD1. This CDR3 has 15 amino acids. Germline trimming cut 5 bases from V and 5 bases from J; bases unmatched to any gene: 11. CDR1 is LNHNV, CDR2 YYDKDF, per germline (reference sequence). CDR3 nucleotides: TGTGCCACCAGCGCTCGGACAGGCCAAAGGGAGACCCAGTACTTC. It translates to CATSARTGQRETQYF.

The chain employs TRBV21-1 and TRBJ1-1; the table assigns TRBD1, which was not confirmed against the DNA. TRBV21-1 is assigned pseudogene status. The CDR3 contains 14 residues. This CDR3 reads CASSAGQRNTEAFF. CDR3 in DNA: TGTGCCAGCAGCGCGGGACAGCGGAACACTGAAGCTTTCTTT.

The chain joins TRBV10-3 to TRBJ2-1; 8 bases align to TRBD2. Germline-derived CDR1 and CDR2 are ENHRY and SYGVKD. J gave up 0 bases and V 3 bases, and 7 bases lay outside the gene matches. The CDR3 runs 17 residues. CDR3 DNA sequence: TGTGCCATCAGTGATTTGCGGGGGGAGAGCTCCTACAATGAGCAGTTCTTC. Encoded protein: CAISDLRGESSYNEQFF.

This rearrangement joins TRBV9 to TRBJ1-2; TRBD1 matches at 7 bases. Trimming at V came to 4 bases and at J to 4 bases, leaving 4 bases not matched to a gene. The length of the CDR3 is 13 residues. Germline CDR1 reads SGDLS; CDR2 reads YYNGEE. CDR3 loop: CASSRDRFYGYTF. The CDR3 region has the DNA TGTGCCAGCAGCAGGGACAGATTCTATGGCTACACCTTC.

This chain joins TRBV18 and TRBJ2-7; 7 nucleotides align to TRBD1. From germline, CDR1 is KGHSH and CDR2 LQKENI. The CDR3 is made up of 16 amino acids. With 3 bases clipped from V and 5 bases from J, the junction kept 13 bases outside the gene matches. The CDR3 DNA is TGTGCCAGCTCACCCCACGAGACAGGGAACGTCCACGAGCAGTACTTC. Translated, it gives CASSPHETGNVHEQYF.

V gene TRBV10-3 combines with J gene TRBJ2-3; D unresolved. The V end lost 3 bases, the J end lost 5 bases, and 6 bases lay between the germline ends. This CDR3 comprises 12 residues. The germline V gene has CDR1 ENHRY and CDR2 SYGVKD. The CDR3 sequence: CAISDGLDTQYF. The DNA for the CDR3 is TGTGCCATCAGTGATGGCCTAGATACGCAGTATTTT.

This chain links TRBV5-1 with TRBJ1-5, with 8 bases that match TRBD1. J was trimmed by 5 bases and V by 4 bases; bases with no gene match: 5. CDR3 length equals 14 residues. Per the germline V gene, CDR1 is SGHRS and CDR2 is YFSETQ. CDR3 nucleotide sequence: TGCGCCAGCAGCCTCGGACAGGGCGATCAGCCCCAGCATTTT. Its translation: CASSLGQGDQPQHF.

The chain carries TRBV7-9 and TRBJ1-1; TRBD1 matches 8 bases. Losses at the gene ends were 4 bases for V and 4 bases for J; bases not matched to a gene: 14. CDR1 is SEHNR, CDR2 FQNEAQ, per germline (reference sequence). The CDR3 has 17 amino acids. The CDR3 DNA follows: TGTGCCAGCAGCTACGGACAGGGCCACACTATCAGCACTGAAGCTTTCTTT. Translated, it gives CASSYGQGHTISTEAFF.

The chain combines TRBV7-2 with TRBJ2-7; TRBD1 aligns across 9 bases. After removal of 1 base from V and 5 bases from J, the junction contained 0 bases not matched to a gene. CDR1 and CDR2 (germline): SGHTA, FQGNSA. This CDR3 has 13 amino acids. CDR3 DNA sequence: TGTGCCAGCAGCTTAGGGACAGGGGACGAGCAGTACGTC. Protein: CASSLGTGDEQYV.

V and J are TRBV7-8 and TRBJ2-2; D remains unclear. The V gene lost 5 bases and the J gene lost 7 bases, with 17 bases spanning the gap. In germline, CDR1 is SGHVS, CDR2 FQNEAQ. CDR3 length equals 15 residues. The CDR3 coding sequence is TGTGCCAGCAGCCCCCGGGTCCCGCGAGGCGGGGAGCTGTTTTTT. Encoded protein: CASSPRVPRGGELFF.

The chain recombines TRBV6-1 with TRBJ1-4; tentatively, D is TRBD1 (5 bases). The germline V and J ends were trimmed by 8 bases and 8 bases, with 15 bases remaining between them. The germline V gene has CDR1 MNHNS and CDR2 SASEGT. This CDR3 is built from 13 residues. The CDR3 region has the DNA TGTGCCAGCTGGACAAGGGTTGGGGAAAAACTGTTTTTT. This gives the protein CASWTRVGEKLFF.

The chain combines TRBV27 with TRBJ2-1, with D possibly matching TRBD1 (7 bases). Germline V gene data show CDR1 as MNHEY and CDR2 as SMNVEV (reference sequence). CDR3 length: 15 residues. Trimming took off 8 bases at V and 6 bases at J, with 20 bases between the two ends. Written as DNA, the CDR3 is TGTGCCAGCGGACTCTACCAGGGGGGCCCCAATGAGCAGTTCTTC. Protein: CASGLYQGGPNEQFF.

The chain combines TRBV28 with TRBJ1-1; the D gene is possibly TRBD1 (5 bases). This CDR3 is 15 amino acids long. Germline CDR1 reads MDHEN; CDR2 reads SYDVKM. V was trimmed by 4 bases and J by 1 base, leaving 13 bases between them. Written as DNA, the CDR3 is TGTGCCAGCAGTTCCCCCGGGGGTGGGAACACTGAAGCTTTCTTT. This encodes CASSSPGGGNTEAFF.

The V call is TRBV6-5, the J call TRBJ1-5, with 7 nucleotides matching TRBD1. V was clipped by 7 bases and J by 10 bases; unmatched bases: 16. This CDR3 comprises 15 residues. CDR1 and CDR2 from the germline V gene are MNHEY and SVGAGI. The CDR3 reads CASTENPLTGQPQHF. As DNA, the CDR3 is TGTGCCAGCACCGAGAACCCACTGACAGGGCAACCCCAGCATTTT.

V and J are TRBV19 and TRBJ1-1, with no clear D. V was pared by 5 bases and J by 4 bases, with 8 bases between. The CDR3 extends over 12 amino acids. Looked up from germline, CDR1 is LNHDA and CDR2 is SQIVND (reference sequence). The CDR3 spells CASSYHSTEAFF. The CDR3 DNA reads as TGTGCCAGTAGTTACCATAGCACTGAAGCTTTCTTT. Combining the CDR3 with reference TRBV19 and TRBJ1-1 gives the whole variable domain DGGITQSPKYLFRKEGQNVTLSCEQNLNHDAMYWYRQDPGQGLRLIYYSQIVNDFQKGDIAEGYSVSREKKESFPLTVTSAQKNPTAFYLCASSYHSTEAFFGQGTRLTVV.

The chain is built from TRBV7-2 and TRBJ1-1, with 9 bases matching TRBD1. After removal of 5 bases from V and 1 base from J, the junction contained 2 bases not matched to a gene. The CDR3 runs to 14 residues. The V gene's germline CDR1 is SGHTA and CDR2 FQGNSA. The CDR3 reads CASSPGQGNTEAFF. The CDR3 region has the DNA TGTGCCAGCAGCCCGGGACAGGGGAACACTGAAGCTTTCTTT.

CDR3 protein: CASSLRGDSPSQETQYF. The DNA for the CDR3 is TGTGCCAGCAGCTTAAGAGGGGACTCACCATCTCAAGAGACCCAGTACTTC. The rearrangement joins TRBV7-9 to TRBJ2-5, with D possibly being TRBD2 (6 bases). CDR3 length equals 17 residues. Looked up from germline, CDR1 is SEHNR and CDR2 is FQNEAQ (reference sequence). Trimming took off 2 bases at V and 2 bases at J, with 18 bases between the two ends.

The CDR3 sequence is CASSSGGAWRNTEAFF. The CDR3 coding sequence is TGTGCCAGCAGCTCGGGGGGCGCCTGGAGGAACACTGAAGCTTTCTTT. V usage is TRBV7-6 and J usage is TRBJ1-1; tentative D call: TRBD1 (6 bases). Germline V lookup: CDR1 SGHVS, CDR2 FNYEAQ. CDR3 length: 16 residues. The V and J ends lost 4 bases and 1 base respectively, with 16 bases between them.

CDR3 nucleotides: TGCGCCAGCAGCCAAGATCTAACAGGGGAAAGCTCACCCCTCCACTTT. Its translation: CASSQDLTGESSPLHF. This chain connects TRBV4-3 to TRBJ1-6, with 7 bases matching TRBD1. The CDR3 runs 16 residues. The V gene's germline CDR1 is LGHNA and CDR2 YSLEER. With 0 bases clipped from V and 10 bases from J, the junction kept 9 bases outside the gene matches.